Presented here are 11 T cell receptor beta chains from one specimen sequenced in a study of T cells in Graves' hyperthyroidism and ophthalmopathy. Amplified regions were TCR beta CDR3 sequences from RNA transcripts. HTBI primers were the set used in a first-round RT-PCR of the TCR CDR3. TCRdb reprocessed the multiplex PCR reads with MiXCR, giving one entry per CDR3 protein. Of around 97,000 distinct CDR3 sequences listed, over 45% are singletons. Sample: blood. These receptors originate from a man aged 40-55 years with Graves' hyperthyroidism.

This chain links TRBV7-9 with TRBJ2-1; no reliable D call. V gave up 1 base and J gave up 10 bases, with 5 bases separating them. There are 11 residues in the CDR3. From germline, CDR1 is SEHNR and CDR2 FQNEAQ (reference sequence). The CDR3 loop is CASSLEGEQFF. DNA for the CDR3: TGTGCCAGCAGCTTAGAAGGGGAGCAGTTCTTC. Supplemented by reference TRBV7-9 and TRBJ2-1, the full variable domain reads DTGVSQNPRHKITKRGQNVTFRCDPISEHNRLYWYRQTLGQGPEFLTYFQNEAQLEKSRLLSDRFSAERPKGSFSTLEIQRTEQGDSAMYLCASSLEGEQFFGPGTRLTVL.

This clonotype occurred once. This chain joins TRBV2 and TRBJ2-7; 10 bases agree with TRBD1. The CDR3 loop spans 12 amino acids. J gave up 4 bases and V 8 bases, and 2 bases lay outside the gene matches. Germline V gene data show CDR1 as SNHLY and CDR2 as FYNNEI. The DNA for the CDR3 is TGTGCCAGCGGGGACAGGGGATACGAGCAGTACTTC. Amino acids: CASGDRGYEQYF. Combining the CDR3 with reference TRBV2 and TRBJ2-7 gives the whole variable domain EPEVTQTPSHQVTQMGQEVILRCVPISNHLYFYWYRQILGQKVEFLVSFYNNEISEKSEIFDDQFSVERPDGSNFTLKIRSTKLEDSAMYFCASGDRGYEQYFGPGTRLTVT.

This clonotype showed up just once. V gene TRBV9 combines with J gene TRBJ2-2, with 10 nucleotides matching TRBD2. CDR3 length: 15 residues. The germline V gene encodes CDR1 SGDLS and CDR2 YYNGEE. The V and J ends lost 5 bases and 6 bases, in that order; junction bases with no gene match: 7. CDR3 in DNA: TGTGCCAGCAGGGATAGCGGGAGGACCGCCGGGGAGCTGTTTTTT. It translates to CASRDSGRTAGELFF.

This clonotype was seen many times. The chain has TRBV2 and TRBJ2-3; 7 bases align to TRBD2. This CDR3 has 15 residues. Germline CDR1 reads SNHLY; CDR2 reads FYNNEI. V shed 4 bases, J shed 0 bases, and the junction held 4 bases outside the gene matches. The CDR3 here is CASSGNGRSTDTQYF. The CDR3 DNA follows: TGTGCCAGCAGTGGTAACGGGAGGAGCACAGATACGCAGTATTTT.

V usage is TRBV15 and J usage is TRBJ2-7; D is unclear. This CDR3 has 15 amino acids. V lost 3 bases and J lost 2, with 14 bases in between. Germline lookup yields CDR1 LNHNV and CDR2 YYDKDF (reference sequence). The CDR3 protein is CATSSLDRTAYEQYF. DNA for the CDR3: TGTGCCACCAGCAGCCTGGACCGGACGGCCTACGAGCAGTACTTC.

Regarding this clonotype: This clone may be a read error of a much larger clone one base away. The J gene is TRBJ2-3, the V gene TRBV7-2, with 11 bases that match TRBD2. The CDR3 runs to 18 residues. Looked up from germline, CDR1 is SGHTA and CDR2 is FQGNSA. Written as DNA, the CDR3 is TGTGCCGGCAGCTCAGTGCTAGCGGGAGGTCCCTTGTCGGATACGCAGTATTTT. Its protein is CAGSSVLAGGPLSDTQYF.

CDR3 loop: CSAREGPDLSYEQYF. CDR3 bases: TGCAGTGCTAGAGAAGGGCCGGACCTCTCCTACGAGCAGTACTTC. The genes are TRBV20-1 and TRBJ2-7; the D is unclear. Germline V gene sequence: CDR1 DFQATT, CDR2 SNEGSKA (reference sequence). The CDR3 has 15 residues. Trimming stripped 0 bases from V and 0 bases from J, with 12 bases between.

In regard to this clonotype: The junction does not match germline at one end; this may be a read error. The CDR3 loop is CASSSKGSGGLFF. The CDR3 bases are TGTGCCAGCAGCTCGAAGGGGTCCGGGGGGCTGTTTTTT. This chain connects TRBV7-3 to TRBJ2-2, with D possibly being TRBD2 (6 bases). There are 13 residues in the CDR3. The germline V gene has CDR1 SGHTA and CDR2 FQGTGA.

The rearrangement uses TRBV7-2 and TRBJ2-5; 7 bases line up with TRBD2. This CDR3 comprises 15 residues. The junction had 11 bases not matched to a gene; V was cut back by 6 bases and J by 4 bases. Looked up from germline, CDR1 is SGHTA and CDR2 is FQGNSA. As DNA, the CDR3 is TGTGCCAGCAGGCCTCCTAGCGGAGGCTCAGAGACCCAGTACTTC. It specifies CASRPPSGGSETQYF.

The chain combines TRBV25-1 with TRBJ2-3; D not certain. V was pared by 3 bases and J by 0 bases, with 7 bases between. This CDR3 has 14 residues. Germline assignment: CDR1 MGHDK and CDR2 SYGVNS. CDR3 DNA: TGTGCCAGCAGTGATTACAGTAGCACAGATACGCAGTATTTT. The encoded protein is CASSDYSSTDTQYF.

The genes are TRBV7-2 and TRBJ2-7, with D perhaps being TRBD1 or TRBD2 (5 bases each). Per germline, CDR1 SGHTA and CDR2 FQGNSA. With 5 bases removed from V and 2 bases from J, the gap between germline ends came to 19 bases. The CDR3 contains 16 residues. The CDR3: CASSTGTKLLTYEQYF. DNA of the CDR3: TGTGCCAGCAGCACCGGGACCAAACTACTAACCTACGAGCAGTACTTC.